Detailed here is one T cell receptor beta chain. Its specificity is not known. This sample is part of a study of cytomegalovirus exposure and HLA in healthy donors. As for the study in general: From donors who were HLA-typed, an early data release held 65 million to 85 million unique TCRs.

Study-level results: For presence/absence analyses, sequencing depth was assumed to be roughly uniform across donors. Follow-up analysis seemed to connect common viral pathogens with several of the most significant clusters identified.

PCR involved 60 Vbeta and 13 Jbeta primers. The assay was immunoSEQ multiplex PCR, and TCRdb's table has in-frame clones only and misses some. The table records about 140,000 clones, over 75% of them present only once. Sequencing input: PBMCs. The source is a woman between 40 and 50 years old in good health and CMV-seronegative.

CDR3 bases: TGTGCCAGCAATCCCCCGGGTAGTTCCTACGAGCAGTACTTC. The encoded protein is CASNPPGSSYEQYF. J is TRBJ2-7 and V is TRBV6-5, with D unclear. This CDR3 is 14 amino acids long. Between the trimmed V and J ends, which lost 7 bases and 1 base, there was a span of 14 bases. CDR1 and CDR2 (germline): MNHEY, SVGAGI.